Listed here are 4 T cell receptor beta chains from one sample, sequenced in a study of blood T cells in healthy people across ages (dated by TCRdb to 2015 to 2017). Library method: 5' RACE. Sequencing was performed on an Illumina HiSeq 2500. A second roughly 6 to 12 cycle PCR used a sample-barcoded 5' primer and a J-beta primer mix. The public reads were reanalyzed by TCRdb: fastp trimming at Q25, MiXCR alignment, in-frame beta chains only. Records with the same CDR3 protein are collapsed into one entry carrying the most frequent genes and DNA. This sample is represented by around 1.7 million distinct CDR3 sequences; roughly 30% of them were singletons. The top ten constitute 7% to 9% of the sample. Sequenced: blood. Receptors were obtained from a woman in her thirties in good health.

This clonotype showed up just a few times. At one end the junction does not follow the germline gene, possibly because of a read error. The genes are TRBV10-3 and TRBJ2-3; D may be TRBD2 (7 bases). The CDR3 sequence is 13 residues long. CDR1 is ENHRY, CDR2 SYGVKD, per germline. DNA of the CDR3: TGTGCCATCAGTCCCGCGGGGGCGGATACGCAGTACTTT. Amino acids: CAISPAGADTQYF.

This clonotype was seen at least ten times. CDR3 in DNA: TGTGCCAGCAGAGGAGGGTCGGGGGGACCCTTGGGGAATGAGCAGTTCTTC. It translates to CASRGGSGGPLGNEQFF. The gene calls are TRBV2 and TRBJ2-1; 7 bases fit TRBD2. The germline V gene has CDR1 SNHLY and CDR2 FYNNEI. After removal of 6 bases from V and 7 bases from J, the junction contained 18 bases not matched to a gene. CDR3 size: 17 residues.

This clonotype was observed a few times. This rearrangement joins TRBV5-6 to TRBJ2-1; 14 bases line up with TRBD2. With 4 bases clipped from V and 4 bases from J, the junction kept 7 bases outside the gene matches. The CDR3 totals 17 residues. Germline values: CDR1 SGHDT, CDR2 YYEEEE. The CDR3 here is CASSIKTSGRAYNEQFF. The CDR3 bases are TGTGCCAGCAGCATAAAGACTAGCGGGAGGGCTTACAATGAGCAGTTCTTC.

The chain is built from TRBV20-1 and TRBJ2-4; the match to TRBD1 covers 7 bases. This CDR3 has 16 residues. Germline-derived CDR1 and CDR2 are DFQATT and SNEGSKA (reference sequence). J was trimmed by 4 bases and V by 6 bases; bases with no gene match: 15. CDR3 loop: CSATYDRAARKNIQYF. CDR3 nucleotide sequence: TGCAGTGCGACGTACGACAGGGCCGCGAGGAAAAACATTCAGTACTTC.